One sample yielded the 12 T cell receptor beta chains listed below, sequenced in a study of patients and donors after allogeneic stem cell transplantation. TCRdb called the RT-PCR reads again in MiXCR, with one record for every CDR3 protein. This sample has about 23,000 distinct CDR3 sequences; around 29% occur once, and the top ten carry around 45%. Sequencing was done on a sample of blood, either unsorted or a sorted T cell fraction (not recorded which). The origin of the receptors is a human donor who was either an allogeneic HSCT recipient or a stem cell or donor lymphocyte infusion donor (not recorded which). It is not recorded whose cells these are; they may come from a transplant donor.

This clonotype counts as medium-sized. The J gene is TRBJ1-5, the V gene TRBV20-1; 8 bases map to TRBD1. Losses at the gene ends were 4 bases for V and 7 bases for J; bases not matched to a gene: 6. The germline V gene encodes CDR1 DFQATT and CDR2 SNEGSKA (reference sequence). This CDR3 has 13 amino acids. This chain's CDR3 is CSAKQGAGQPQHF. The CDR3 DNA sequence: TGCAGTGCTAAGCAGGGGGCAGGGCAGCCCCAGCATTTT.

This clonotype was seen a handful of times. One junction end does not reproduce the germline sequence, and a read error may be involved. V gene TRBV6-5 combines with J gene TRBJ1-3; TRBD1 matches at 8 bases. The germline V gene encodes CDR1 MNHEY and CDR2 SVGAGI. The length of the CDR3 is 15 residues. The CDR3 DNA is TGTGCCAGAAGTTCAGGGGGCGCGGGTGGAAACACCATATATTTT. It encodes CARSSGGAGGNTIYF.

V and J are TRBV5-5 and TRBJ1-5; 9 bases align to TRBD1. The CDR3 totals 16 residues. CDR1 is SGHKS, CDR2 YYEKEE, per germline (reference sequence). Germline trimming cut 4 bases from V and 1 base from J; bases unmatched to any gene: 6. The DNA of the CDR3 is TGTGCCAGCAGCCTAACAGGGGGCACAAGCAATCAGCCCCAGCATTTT. Protein: CASSLTGGTSNQPQHF.

This clonotype was seen many times. This chain links TRBV12-3 or TRBV12-4 with TRBJ1-2; D unclear. The CDR3 extends over 17 amino acids. The germline V and J ends were trimmed by 6 bases and 3 bases, with 23 bases remaining between them. The CDR3 is CASSKVPRRVPDYGYTF. Written as DNA, the CDR3 is TGTGCCAGCAGCAAGGTTCCCCGACGGGTCCCTGACTATGGCTACACCTTC.

The V and J genes are TRBV6-6 and TRBJ1-2; no definite D call. Germline-derived CDR1 and CDR2 are MNHNY and SVGAGI (reference sequence). There are 13 residues in the CDR3. Trimming left V 0 bases short and J 7 bases short, with 9 bases between. The CDR3 nucleotides read TGTGCCAGCAGTTACTCGGTCCAAGGTGGCTACACCTTC. Protein sequence: CASSYSVQGGYTF.

This clonotype was found a few times. J is TRBJ1-5 and V is TRBV20-1; the D gene is possibly TRBD1 (5 bases). This CDR3 has 12 amino acids. With 5 bases removed from V and 7 bases from J, the gap between germline ends came to 12 bases. The V gene's germline CDR1 is DFQATT and CDR2 SNEGSKA (reference sequence). The CDR3 reads CSAGQGTQPQHF. The DNA of the CDR3 is TGCAGTGCTGGGCAGGGTACCCAGCCCCAGCATTTT.

The J gene is TRBJ1-5, the V gene TRBV12-3 or TRBV12-4; no clear D gene. Trimming removed 3 bases from V and 7 bases from J, with 13 bases in between. The CDR3 covers 14 residues. CDR3 loop: CASSLRRAGQPQHF. The DNA of the CDR3 is TGTGCCAGCAGTTTGAGGAGGGCGGGGCAGCCCCAGCATTTT.

In its sample, this clonotype was seen a few times. The chain joins TRBV12-3 or TRBV12-4 to TRBJ2-5; 9 positions match TRBD2. J was trimmed by 2 bases and V by 9 bases; bases with no gene match: 1. CDR3 length: 12 residues. CDR3 residues: CASTSGQETQYF. The CDR3 DNA is TGTGCCAGTACTAGCGGGCAAGAGACCCAGTACTTC.

This clonotype has a count of ten or more. V and J are TRBV4-2 and TRBJ1-2; 7 positions match TRBD1. Trimming took 0 bases from V and 4 from J; bases not matched to a gene: 5. The CDR3 covers 15 residues. CDR1 and CDR2 (germline): LGHNA, YNFKEQ. As DNA, the CDR3 is TGTGCCAGCAGCCAAGATGCCCGGGACAGCTATGGCTACACCTTC. Amino acid sequence: CASSQDARDSYGYTF.

This clonotype was counted between two and nine times. The rearrangement uses TRBV5-1 and TRBJ1-1; TRBD1 matches 8 bases. Germline V gene lookup returns CDR1 SGHRS and CDR2 YFSETQ. Trimming cost V 4 bases and J 2 bases; bases outside gene matches: 4. The CDR3 has 14 amino acids. CDR3 sequence reads: CASSIQGGNTEAFF. In DNA, the CDR3 is TGCGCCAGCAGCATACAGGGGGGAAACACTGAAGCTTTCTTT.

The rearrangement joins TRBV5-6 to TRBJ1-1; D may be TRBD1 (6 bases). V lost 1 base to trimming and J lost 6 bases, with 13 bases between them. The CDR3 sequence is 14 residues long. Per germline, CDR1 SGHDT and CDR2 YYEEEE. CDR3 in DNA: TGTGCCAGCAGCTTGACAGGGAGTGGGGCTGAAGCTTTCTTT. It translates to CASSLTGSGAEAFF. Full variable domain (missing parts from reference TRBV5-6 and TRBJ1-1): DAGVTQSPTHLIKTRGQQVTLRCSPKSGHDTVSWYQQALGQGPQFIFQYYEEEERQRGNFPDRFSGHQFPNYSSELNVNALLLGDSALYLCASSLTGSGAEAFFGQGTRLTVV.

The chain has TRBV5-1 and TRBJ2-7, with D tentatively TRBD1 (5 bases). The CDR3 totals 14 residues. CDR1 is SGHRS and CDR2 is YFSETQ in the germline V gene. The V end was cut by 4 bases, the J end by 5 bases, with 16 bases between. The CDR3 DNA reads as TGCGCCAGCAGCCCCAGGGATTCCCGGGACGAGCAGTACTTC. Encoded protein: CASSPRDSRDEQYF.